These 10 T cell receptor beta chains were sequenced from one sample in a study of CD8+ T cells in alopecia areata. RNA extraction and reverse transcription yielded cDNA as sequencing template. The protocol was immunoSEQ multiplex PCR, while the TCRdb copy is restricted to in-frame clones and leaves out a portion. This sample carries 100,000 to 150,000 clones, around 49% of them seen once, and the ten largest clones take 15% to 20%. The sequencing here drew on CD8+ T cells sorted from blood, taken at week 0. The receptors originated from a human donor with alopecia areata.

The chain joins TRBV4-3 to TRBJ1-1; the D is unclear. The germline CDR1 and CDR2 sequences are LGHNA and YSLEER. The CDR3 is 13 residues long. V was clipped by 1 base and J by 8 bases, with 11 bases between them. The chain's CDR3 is CASSQGAGSEAFF. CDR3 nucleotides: TGCGCCAGCAGCCAAGGGGCCGGCAGCGAAGCTTTCTTT.

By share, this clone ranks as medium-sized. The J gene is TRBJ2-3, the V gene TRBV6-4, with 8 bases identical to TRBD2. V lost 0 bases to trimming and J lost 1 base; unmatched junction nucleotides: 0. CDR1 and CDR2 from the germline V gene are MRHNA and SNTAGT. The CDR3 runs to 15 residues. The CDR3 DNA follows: TGTGCCAGCAGTGACTCTAGCGGGGGCACAGATACGCAGTATTTT. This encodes CASSDSSGGTDTQYF.

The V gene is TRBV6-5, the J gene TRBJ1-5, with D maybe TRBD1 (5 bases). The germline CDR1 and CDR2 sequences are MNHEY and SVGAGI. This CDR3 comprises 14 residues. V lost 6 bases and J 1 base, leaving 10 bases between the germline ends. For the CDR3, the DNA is TGTGCCAGCAGGGGGGTGGAAAGCAATCAGCCCCAGCATTTT. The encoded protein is CASRGVESNQPQHF.

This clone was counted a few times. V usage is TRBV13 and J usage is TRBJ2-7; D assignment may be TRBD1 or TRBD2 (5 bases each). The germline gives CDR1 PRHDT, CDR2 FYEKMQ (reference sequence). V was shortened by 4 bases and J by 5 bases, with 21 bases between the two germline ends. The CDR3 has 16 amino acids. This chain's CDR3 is CASSSGTERGFHEQYF. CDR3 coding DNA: TGTGCCAGCAGCTCCGGGACGGAAAGGGGTTTCCACGAGCAGTACTTC.

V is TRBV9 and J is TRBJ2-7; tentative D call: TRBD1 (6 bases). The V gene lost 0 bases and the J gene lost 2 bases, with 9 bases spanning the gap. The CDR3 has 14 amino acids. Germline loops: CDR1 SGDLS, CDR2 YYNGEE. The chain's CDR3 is CASSVADSTYEQYF. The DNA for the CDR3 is TGTGCCAGCAGCGTAGCGGACAGCACCTACGAGCAGTACTTC.

CDR3 sequence reads: CSVSSGGSYEQYF. The CDR3 coding sequence is TGCAGCGTTTCTAGCGGCGGGTCCTACGAGCAGTACTTC. The rearrangement links TRBV29-1 to TRBJ2-7; 7 bases agree with TRBD2. The germline V gene encodes CDR1 SQVTM and CDR2 ANQGSEA. With 5 bases clipped from V and 1 base from J, the junction kept 5 bases outside the gene matches. The CDR3 is made up of 13 amino acids.

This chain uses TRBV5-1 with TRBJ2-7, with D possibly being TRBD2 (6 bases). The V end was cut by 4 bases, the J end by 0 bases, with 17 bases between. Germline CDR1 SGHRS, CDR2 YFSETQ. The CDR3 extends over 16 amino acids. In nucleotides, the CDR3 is TGCGCCAGCAGCCGTCGGGGGACCTCGGGCTCCTACGAGCAGTACTTC. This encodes CASSRRGTSGSYEQYF.

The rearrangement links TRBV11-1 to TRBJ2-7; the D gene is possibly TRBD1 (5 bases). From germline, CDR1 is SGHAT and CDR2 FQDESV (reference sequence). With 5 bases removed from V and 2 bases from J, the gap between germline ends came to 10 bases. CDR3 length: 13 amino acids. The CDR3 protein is CASSPGMTYEQYF. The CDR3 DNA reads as TGTGCCAGCAGCCCAGGGATGACCTACGAGCAGTACTTC. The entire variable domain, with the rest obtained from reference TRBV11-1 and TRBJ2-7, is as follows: EAEVAQSPRYKITEKSQAVAFWCDPISGHATLYWYRQILGQGPELLVQFQDESVVDDSQLPKDRFSAERLKGVDSTLKIQPAELGDSAMYLCASSPGMTYEQYFGPGTRLTVT.

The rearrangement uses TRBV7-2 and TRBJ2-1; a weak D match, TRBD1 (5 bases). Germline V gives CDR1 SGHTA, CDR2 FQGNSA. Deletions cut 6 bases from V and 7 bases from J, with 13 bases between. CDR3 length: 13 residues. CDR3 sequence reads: CASSIIGVNEQFF. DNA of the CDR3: TGTGCCAGCAGTATAATAGGGGTTAATGAGCAGTTCTTC.

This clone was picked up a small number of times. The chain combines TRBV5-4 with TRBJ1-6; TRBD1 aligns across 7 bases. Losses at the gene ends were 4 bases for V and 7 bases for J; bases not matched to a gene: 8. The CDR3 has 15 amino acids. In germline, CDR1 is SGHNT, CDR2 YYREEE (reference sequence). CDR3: CASSIPGTANSPLHF. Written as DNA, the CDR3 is TGTGCCAGCAGCATTCCCGGGACAGCCAATTCACCCCTCCACTTT.